One and the same sample provided the 31 T cell receptor beta chains below, sequenced in a study of T cells after yellow fever vaccination. TCRdb analysed the 5' RACE reads with MiXCR anew, one entry per CDR3 protein. The table lists approximately 550,000 distinct CDR3 sequences, 19% of them singletons. This specimen was PBMCs, taken 15 days after the yellow fever booster vaccination. The receptor source for this set is a man younger than 40 who received the YFV17D yellow fever vaccine.

This clonotype was detected a few times. The chain carries TRBV18 and TRBJ2-7; D possibly corresponds to TRBD2 (6 bases). V was trimmed by 1 base and J by 7 bases, leaving 11 bases between them. Looked up from germline, CDR1 is KGHSH and CDR2 is LQKENI. The CDR3 loop spans 13 amino acids. This chain's CDR3 is CASSPREAGEQYF. CDR3 in DNA: TGTGCCAGCTCACCACGGGAGGCGGGGGAGCAGTACTTC.

A few counts support this clonotype. This rearrangement joins TRBV18 to TRBJ1-4, with 8 bases that match TRBD1. CDR1 KGHSH and CDR2 LQKENI come from the germline V gene. Trimming at V came to 4 bases and at J to 8 bases, leaving 12 bases not matched to a gene. CDR3 size: 16 residues. CDR3 nucleotides: TGTGCCAGCTCACAGGGCATTCAGGGGGCAACGGAAAAACTGTTTTTT. As protein: CASSQGIQGATEKLFF.

The chain couples TRBV5-6 to TRBJ2-7, with D tentatively TRBD2 (6 bases). V lost 4 bases and J 1 base, leaving 12 bases between the germline ends. The length of the CDR3 is 14 residues. CDR1 is SGHDT and CDR2 is YYEEEE in the germline V gene. The CDR3: CASSERDLSYEQYF. CDR3 coding DNA: TGTGCCAGCAGCGAGAGGGACTTATCCTACGAGCAGTACTTC.

This clonotype was seen a few times. This chain uses TRBV6-5 with TRBJ1-1; 7 nucleotides line up with TRBD1. The length of the CDR3 is 14 residues. Germline CDR1 reads MNHEY; CDR2 reads SVGAGI. V was clipped by 4 bases and J by 4 bases; unmatched bases: 6. CDR3 nucleotides: TGTGCCAGCAGTTCCCCAGGGGGGGTCACTGAAGCTTTCTTT. It yields the protein CASSSPGGVTEAFF.

This chain uses TRBV28 with TRBJ2-7, with a tentative D call TRBD2 (5 bases). This CDR3 has 12 amino acids. Trimming cost V 3 bases and J 7 bases, with 10 bases left between them. Germline CDR1 and CDR2: MDHEN and SYDVKM. DNA of the CDR3: TGTGCCAGCAGTTTGGGAGCTCGGGAGCAGTACTTC. Translated, it gives CASSLGAREQYF.

The V call is TRBV20-1, the J call TRBJ2-5; the D gene could be TRBD1 or TRBD2 (6 bases each). The CDR3 covers 14 residues. The V gene's germline CDR1 is DFQATT and CDR2 SNEGSKA (reference sequence). Trimming removed 8 bases from V and 5 bases from J, with 21 bases in between. CDR3 sequence: CSMLEGGSDETQYF. CDR3 nucleotides: TGCAGTATGCTAGAGGGGGGTAGCGACGAGACCCAGTACTTC.

This chain uses TRBV5-1 with TRBJ2-6; a weak D match, TRBD1 (5 bases). The CDR3 extends over 16 amino acids. Per germline, CDR1 SGHRS and CDR2 YFSETQ. The ends were cut back, 1 base at V and 4 bases at J, with 12 bases in the middle. The CDR3 sequence is CASSLWGEAGANVLTF. Here the CDR3 DNA reads TGCGCCAGCAGCTTGTGGGGCGAGGCAGGGGCCAACGTCCTGACTTTC.

This chain links TRBV9 with TRBJ1-2; D not resolved. Germline V CDR1 and CDR2: SGDLS, YYNGEE. This CDR3 has 16 residues. V shed 4 bases and J shed 8 bases, with 24 bases lying between them. In DNA, the CDR3 is TGTGCCAGCAGCAAATTAACCGGGCCAAGAACGGAAGGCTACACCTTC. Translation: CASSKLTGPRTEGYTF.

This chain joins TRBV5-1 and TRBJ2-5, with D possibly TRBD2 on 6 matching bases. Germline V gene lookup returns CDR1 SGHRS and CDR2 YFSETQ. Trimming removed 4 bases at V and 2 bases at J, with 12 bases between. The CDR3 runs 14 residues. As DNA, the CDR3 is TGCGCCAGCAGCGGGGGGACCCCTCAAGAGACCCAGTACTTC. Encoded protein: CASSGGTPQETQYF.

This chain connects TRBV27 to TRBJ2-7; 10 positions agree with TRBD1. CDR3 length: 16 residues. CDR1 is MNHEY and CDR2 is SMNVEV in the germline V gene (reference sequence). V lost 5 bases and J lost 4; bases outside the gene matches: 11. In nucleotides, the CDR3 is TGTGCCAGCAGTCCCCTAGGGACAGGGGCCCCTTACGAGCAGTACTTC. This codes for CASSPLGTGAPYEQYF.

This clonotype showed up just once. The CDR3 end shows no conserved phenylalanine or tryptophan, and so a read error is likely. V gene TRBV16 combines with J gene TRBJ2-7; D uncertain. Between the trimmed V and J ends, which lost 1 base and 6 bases, there was a span of 4 bases. Germline V CDR1 and CDR2: KGHSY, FQNENV. This CDR3 region has 11 residues. For the CDR3, the DNA is TGTGCCAGCAGCCAATTACGCGAGCAGTACCTC. Protein: CASSQLREQYL.

V gene TRBV20-1 combines with J gene TRBJ2-1, with a tentative D call TRBD2 (6 bases). The CDR3 consists of 14 residues. CDR1 DFQATT and CDR2 SNEGSKA come from the germline V gene (reference sequence). V was clipped by 3 bases and J by 1 base, with 10 bases between them. This CDR3 is CSASEGGSYNEQFF. The CDR3 DNA reads as TGCAGTGCTAGTGAGGGAGGATCCTACAATGAGCAGTTCTTC.

This clonotype was counted between two and nine times. The rearrangement links TRBV21-1 to TRBJ2-3; TRBD2 is taken as the D call from the table, unchecked against the DNA. TRBV21-1 is a recognized pseudogene. The CDR3 consists of 17 residues. As DNA, the CDR3 is TGTGCCAGCAGCAAAGCGGCCCTTTTGGGGTCGTCGGATACGCAGTATTTT. Protein: CASSKAALLGSSDTQYF.

The chain employs TRBV7-6 and TRBJ2-2, with 13 bases matching TRBD2. The CDR3 has 15 residues. Trimming took 6 bases from V and 8 from J; bases not matched to a gene: 6. Germline-derived CDR1 and CDR2 are SGHVS and FNYEAQ. CDR3 bases: TGTGCCAGCAGACACCCGGGACTAGCGGGAGGGGAGCTGTTTTTT. Translation gives CASRHPGLAGGELFF. The full variable domain, completed using reference TRBV7-6 and TRBJ2-2, is GAGVSQSPRYKVTKRGQDVALRCDPISGHVSLYWYRQALGQGPEFLTYFNYEAQQDKSGLPNDRFSAERPEGSISTLTIQRTEQRDSAMYRCASRHPGLAGGELFFGEGSRLTVL.

The V gene is TRBV28, the J gene TRBJ2-3; D may correspond to TRBD1 or TRBD2 (5 bases each). V was trimmed by 7 bases and J by 1 base, leaving 9 bases between them. Per the germline V gene, CDR1 is MDHEN and CDR2 is SYDVKM. This CDR3 comprises 13 residues. The CDR3 spells CASILGGTDTQYF. The DNA of the CDR3 is TGTGCCAGCATTCTGGGGGGCACAGATACGCAGTATTTT.

The gene calls are TRBV7-8 and TRBJ1-6; 7 bases match TRBD1. The V gene's germline CDR1 is SGHVS and CDR2 FQNEAQ. V shed 6 bases, J shed 7 bases, and the junction held 9 bases outside the gene matches. The CDR3 runs to 15 residues. CDR3 sequence: CASRGDSHKNSPLHF. The CDR3 DNA follows: TGTGCCAGCAGAGGGGACAGCCACAAGAATTCACCCCTCCACTTT.

This clonotype was observed a handful of times. The chain is built from TRBV19 and TRBJ2-1, with D tentatively TRBD1 or TRBD2 (6 bases each). In germline, CDR1 is LNHDA, CDR2 SQIVND (reference sequence). The CDR3 loop spans 16 amino acids. The ends were cut back, 3 bases at V and 4 bases at J, with 16 bases in the middle. This CDR3 reads CASSIKWGDKYNEQFF. Here the CDR3 DNA reads TGTGCCAGTAGTATCAAATGGGGGGACAAGTACAATGAGCAGTTCTTC.

This clonotype has just a few counts. The chain has TRBV4-3 and TRBJ2-1; tentative D call: TRBD2 (5 bases). V shed 1 base and J shed 9 bases, with 10 bases lying between them. Germline lookup yields CDR1 LGHNA and CDR2 YSLEER. The CDR3 length is 13 residues. The CDR3 region has the DNA TGCGCCAGCAGCCAAGGTCCCCGGGGTGAGCAGTTCTTC. Its translation: CASSQGPRGEQFF.

This clonotype was picked up a small number of times. The gene calls are TRBV5-1 and TRBJ2-7; 9 bases map to TRBD1. Germline values: CDR1 SGHRS, CDR2 YFSETQ. V dropped 4 bases and J dropped 2; count of bases not matched to a gene: 4. The CDR3 consists of 14 residues. Written as DNA, the CDR3 is TGCGCCAGCAGCCGGGACAGGGCGACCTACGAGCAGTACTTC. Protein sequence: CASSRDRATYEQYF. Complete variable domain (other parts from reference TRBV5-1 and TRBJ2-7): KAGVTQTPRYLIKTRGQQVTLSCSPISGHRSVSWYQQTPGQGLQFLFEYFSETQRNKGNFPGRFSGRQFSNSRSEMNVSTLELGDSALYLCASSRDRATYEQYFGPGTRLTVT.

In its sample, this clonotype was seen many times. The chain recombines TRBV15 with TRBJ2-7; D remains ambiguous. Between the trimmed V and J ends, which lost 1 base and 6 bases, there was a span of 7 bases. CDR1 is LNHNV, CDR2 YYDKDF, per germline (reference sequence). The CDR3 contains 12 residues. CDR3 nucleotides: TGTGCCACCAGCAGAGGCCCTAGCGAGCAGTACTTC. Amino acid sequence: CATSRGPSEQYF.

This clonotype was recorded a few times. This chain connects TRBV5-1 to TRBJ2-3; D possibly uses TRBD1 or TRBD2 (6 bases each). V lost 4 bases and J 0 bases, leaving 15 bases between the germline ends. The CDR3 has 16 amino acids. In germline, CDR1 is SGHRS, CDR2 YFSETQ. Here the CDR3 reads CASSPRLGGSTDTQYF. CDR3 in DNA: TGCGCCAGCAGCCCACGACTAGGGGGAAGCACAGATACGCAGTATTTT.

A few counts support this clonotype. For the CDR3, the DNA is TGCAGCGTTGTGGCTAGCGCTTTATACAATGAGCAGTTCTTC. This encodes CSVVASALYNEQFF. V gene TRBV29-1 combines with J gene TRBJ2-1; TRBD2 might be the D (6 bases). V was shortened by 4 bases and J by 4 bases, with 14 bases between the two germline ends. Germline CDR1 SQVTM, CDR2 ANQGSEA. The CDR3 spans 14 residues.

The chain couples TRBV24-1 to TRBJ2-5; no clear D gene. Germline CDR1 is KGHDR and CDR2 is SFDVKD. Trimming cost V 12 bases and J 3 bases, with 7 bases left between them. The length of the CDR3 is 10 residues. The CDR3 protein is CAPTKETQYF. In nucleotides, the CDR3 is TGTGCCCCCACCAAAGAGACCCAGTACTTC.

In its sample, this clonotype was seen a few times. V and J are TRBV5-4 and TRBJ2-2, with D uncertain. This CDR3 is built from 15 residues. The germline gives CDR1 SGHNT, CDR2 YYREEE (reference sequence). Trimming removed 0 bases from V and 1 base from J, with 7 bases in between. The CDR3 DNA reads TGTGCCAGCAGCTTGGGCGGTCAGAACACCGGGGAGCTGTTTTTT. This codes for CASSLGGQNTGELFF. Full variable domain (outside the CDR3, taken from reference TRBV5-4 and TRBJ2-2): ETGVTQSPTHLIKTRGQQVTLRCSSQSGHNTVSWYQQALGQGPQFIFQYYREEENGRGNFPPRFSGLQFPNYSSELNVNALELDDSALYLCASSLGGQNTGELFFGEGSRLTVL.

The CDR3: CAINRGQGENEQFF. The CDR3 nucleotides read TGTGCCATCAACCGAGGACAGGGAGAGAATGAGCAGTTCTTC. The chain is built from TRBV10-3 and TRBJ2-1; 8 bases map to TRBD1. CDR3 length equals 14 residues. V gave up 7 bases and J gave up 7 bases; unmatched junction bases: 9. In germline, CDR1 is ENHRY, CDR2 SYGVKD.

V usage is TRBV7-6 and J usage is TRBJ2-5, with D tentatively TRBD2 (7 bases). Germline V CDR1 and CDR2: SGHVS, FNYEAQ. Trimming shortened V by 5 bases and J by 6 bases, and 25 bases separated the two germline ends. The CDR3 consists of 17 residues. DNA of the CDR3: TGTGCCAGCAGCCTAGGGGGGGGCCCGGGCGTTCAAAAGACCCAGTACTTC. Translating gives CASSLGGGPGVQKTQYF.

The chain employs TRBV19 and TRBJ2-5; TRBD1 aligns across 8 bases. The CDR3 extends over 13 amino acids. Germline V gives CDR1 LNHDA, CDR2 SQIVND (reference sequence). Trimming at V came to 1 base and at J to 10 bases, leaving 5 bases not matched to a gene. The CDR3 DNA reads as TGTGCCAGTAGTATAGCAGGGGGCAAGGGCCAGTACTTC. This encodes CASSIAGGKGQYF.

This clonotype came up a few times. The chain is built from TRBV7-2 and TRBJ2-5; TRBD2 aligns across 14 bases. The germline V gene encodes CDR1 SGHTA and CDR2 FQGNSA. The CDR3 contains 16 residues. The V segment lost 4 bases and the J segment 3 bases; nucleotides outside the gene matches: 4. In DNA, the CDR3 is TGTGCCAGCAGCTCGCCGGGACTAGCGGGAGAAGAGACCCAGTACTTC. This gives the protein CASSSPGLAGEETQYF.

This clonotype was counted a few times. V and J are TRBV10-3 and TRBJ2-1; D is perhaps TRBD2 (5 bases). The CDR3 contains 12 residues. Per germline, CDR1 ENHRY and CDR2 SYGVKD. V dropped 7 bases and J dropped 7 bases, with 11 bases sitting between them. CDR3 sequence reads: CAITSMGNEQFF. The CDR3, as DNA: TGTGCCATCACTAGCATGGGTAATGAGCAGTTCTTC.

The chain uses TRBV25-1 and TRBJ2-7; D is unresolved. Germline values: CDR1 MGHDK, CDR2 SYGVNS. V was trimmed by 3 bases and J by 2 bases, leaving 11 bases between them. The CDR3 extends over 14 amino acids. The CDR3: CASSDSIETYEQYF. The CDR3 bases are TGTGCCAGCAGTGACTCTATTGAAACCTACGAGCAGTACTTC.

The chain has TRBV7-8 and TRBJ1-1; tentative D call: TRBD1 (5 bases). There are 15 residues in the CDR3. V was pared by 3 bases and J by 0 bases, with 11 bases between. Germline CDR1 reads SGHVS; CDR2 reads FQNEAQ. CDR3 sequence: CASSFRQSMNTEAFF. The CDR3 DNA follows: TGTGCCAGCAGCTTCCGACAGAGCATGAACACTGAAGCTTTCTTT.